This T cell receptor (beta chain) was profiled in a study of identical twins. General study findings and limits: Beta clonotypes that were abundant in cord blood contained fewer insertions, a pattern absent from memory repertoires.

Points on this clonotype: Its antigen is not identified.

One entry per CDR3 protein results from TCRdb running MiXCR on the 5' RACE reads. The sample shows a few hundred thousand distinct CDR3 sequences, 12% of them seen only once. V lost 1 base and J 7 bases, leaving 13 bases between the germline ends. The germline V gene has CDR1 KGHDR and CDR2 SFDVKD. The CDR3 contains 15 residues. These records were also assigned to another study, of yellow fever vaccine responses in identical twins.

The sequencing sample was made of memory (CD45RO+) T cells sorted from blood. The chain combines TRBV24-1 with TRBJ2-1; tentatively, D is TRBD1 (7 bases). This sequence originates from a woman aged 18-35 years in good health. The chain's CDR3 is CATSDLGRGVNEQFF. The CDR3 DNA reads TGTGCCACCAGTGATTTAGGCAGGGGGGTGAATGAGCAGTTCTTC.